The 3 T cell receptor beta chains given below trace back to one sample, sequenced in a study of early T cells in non-severe SARS-CoV-2 infection (dated by TCRdb to the early 2020s). The library was produced with 5' RACE. The data were produced on a NextSeq 500. Using fastp trimming at Q25 and MiXCR clonotype assembly, TCRdb reanalyzed the public sequencing data and kept in-frame beta chains. Duplicate CDR3 protein sequences are folded into a single record with the most common DNA and genes. The sample records tens of thousands of distinct CDR3 sequences, more than 12% of which are singletons. In total, the top ten clones hold roughly 4.2% of the sample. The sample was whole blood, taken at baseline. The receptors stem from an adult who was a healthcare worker with PCR-confirmed SARS-CoV-2 infection or an uninfected control (not recorded which).

In its sample, this clonotype was seen many times. The V and J genes are TRBV7-2 and TRBJ2-7, with D possibly matching TRBD1 (5 bases). Trimming removed 5 bases at V and 2 bases at J, with 10 bases between. The CDR3 has 13 amino acids. Germline assignment: CDR1 SGHTA and CDR2 FQGNSA. DNA for the CDR3: TGTGCCAGCAGCCCCAGGGTTACCTACGAGCAGTACTTC. Translating it yields CASSPRVTYEQYF.

The chain has TRBV28 and TRBJ2-7, with 10 bases fitting TRBD2. V lost 1 base and J lost 0; bases outside the gene matches: 9. CDR3 length: 18 residues. Germline values: CDR1 MDHEN, CDR2 SYDVKM. CDR3 residues: CASSLSFGTSESSYEQYF. The CDR3 DNA follows: TGTGCCAGCAGTTTATCTTTCGGGACTAGCGAGAGCTCCTACGAGCAGTACTTC.

This clonotype was detected many times. This chain uses TRBV5-7 with TRBJ2-7; 11 bases map to TRBD2. TRBV5-7 falls under the ORF class, with uncertain function. Losses at the gene ends were 1 base for V and 0 bases for J; bases not matched to a gene: 3. The CDR3 sequence is 16 residues long. The CDR3 sequence is CASSLFTSGSSYEQYF. The CDR3 nucleotides read TGTGCCAGCAGCTTGTTCACTAGCGGGAGCTCCTACGAGCAGTACTTC.